This T cell receptor (beta chain) was obtained from a study of cytomegalovirus exposure and HLA in healthy donors. Findings of the study overall: The study put some 160 TCR beta chains on its list as cytomegalovirus-associated. Reportedly, cytomegalovirus status was diagnosed with high sensitivity and specificity. Three chains linked to CMV were shown in vitro to be specific for CMV antigens.

Germline V gene lookup returns CDR1 MNHNY and CDR2 SVGAGI (reference sequence). V was clipped by 0 bases and J by 2 bases, with 10 bases between them. The CDR3 covers 15 residues. It was the approximately 110-subject validation cohort, separate from the roughly 700-subject first cohort, to which the donors belonged. Measured with immunoSEQ multiplex PCR; TCRdb has only the in-frame clones, and not every one. The sample contains about 83,000 clones, 95% to 97% of which appear only once. A word on this clone: Its antigen is not known.

Sequences were obtained from PBMCs. The TCR comes from a young woman in good health and CMV-seronegative. The chain couples TRBV6-6 to TRBJ1-1, with D hard to call. The CDR3 loop is CASSYSIPDNTEAFF. The CDR3 nucleotides read TGTGCCAGCAGTTACTCGATCCCAGATAACACTGAAGCTTTCTTT.